The rows below give T cell receptor beta chains drawn from one sample of a study of T cell repertoires in cytomegalovirus infection. TCRdb re-called the reads through MiXCR, storing one row per CDR3 protein. The sample lists about 100,000 distinct CDR3 sequences, under 25% occurring once. Sequences were obtained from CD8+ T cells from PBMCs. Receptor source: a human donor in good health (CMV status not recorded). Some clones in this sample may be carry-over from other donors' samples. CDR3s leave out the opening cysteine and the closing phenylalanine or tryptophan. D genes are given only for firm matches. Clone size is stated in some rows and not others, as once, few, many or a class when expanded.

TRBJ1-5 TRBD1 many TRBV12-5 ASGLAGDRALLVPQH
TRBJ1-2 TRBD1 - TRBV7-2 ASSLGDTGGYGYT
TRBJ2-5 - - TRBV12-3/TRBV12-4 ASSGNRVRSQY
TRBJ2-2 TRBD1 few TRBV6-1 ASTPDREGGELF
TRBJ2-3 - few TRBV7-2 ASSLTIAVGGTQY
TRBJ2-1 TRBD1 few TRBV20-1 SARSTGGLNEQF
TRBJ1-1 - - TRBV9 ASSVEGLNTEAF
TRBJ2-7 TRBD2 few TRBV28 ASSINPGLADSGTYEQY
TRBJ1-5 - - TRBV6-2/TRBV6-3 ASSYYQAYSNQPQH
TRBJ2-7 - - TRBV6-2/TRBV6-3 ASSYYVPEGHLYEQY
TRBJ1-1 - many TRBV7-3 ATSKLDGSNTEAF
TRBJ2-1 - many TRBV28 ASSRDGETENNEQF
TRBJ1-2 TRBD1 - TRBV5-4 ASSSGGQGFLGYT
TRBJ1-1 - few TRBV15 ATSRDRGNTEAF
TRBJ1-5 - many TRBV7-9 ASSFGHNSNQPQH
TRBJ2-7 TRBD1 - TRBV7-8 ASSLNRGESYELY
TRBJ2-7 - many TRBV7-6 ASSLGTLYEQY
TRBJ2-1 TRBD2 many TRBV28 ASSRGLAGIDNEQF
TRBJ2-7 TRBD1 few TRBV27 ASSLGTGIYEQY
TRBJ2-7 - - TRBV11-3 ASSSYSSYEQY
TRBJ2-2 TRBD2 - TRBV14 ASSILPAGDDTGELF
TRBJ1-6 - few TRBV11-2 ASSRTVLGPPLH
TRBJ2-3 TRBD2 - TRBV28 ASSLTTSGSTDTQY
TRBJ2-7 TRBD1 - TRBV4-1 ASSQGGQGVYEQY
TRBJ2-1 TRBD2 few TRBV6-6 ASSYSSGRATSNEQF
TRBJ2-1 TRBD2 many TRBV7-7 ASSTDITSGRKNEQF
TRBJ2-2 - few TRBV6-2/TRBV6-3 ASSQDTGELF
TRBJ1-5 TRBD1 - TRBV7-2 ASSENRGREPQH
TRBJ2-7 TRBD1 - TRBV6-1 ASSDNRGLEQY
TRBJ2-3 TRBD2 many TRBV7-8 ASSPLLAGGNRGTDTQY
TRBJ1-4 - many TRBV18 ASSPPSTVFWEGSGGRNEKLF
TRBJ1-5 - many TRBV7-2 ASSSGSHQPQH
TRBJ2-1 - few TRBV27 ASTPSSGVSSYNEQF
TRBJ2-5 TRBD1 few TRBV6-6 ASRGTGDETQY
TRBJ2-1 - many TRBV6-6 ASSYLHPGKGSYNEQF
TRBJ1-5 - few TRBV4-3 ASSPTSDTNNQPQH
TRBJ2-3 - - TRBV6-6 ASRGEVRADTQY
TRBJ2-7 TRBD1 - TRBV28 ASSFGTGLSHSSYEQY
TRBJ2-6 TRBD1 - TRBV28 ASSSTGSPGGANVLT
TRBJ1-2 TRBD1 many TRBV4-1 ASSQDRGSDGYT
TRBJ1-1 - few TRBV7-3 ASSSGAGSTEAF
TRBJ1-6 TRBD1 - TRBV20-1 SASGTGQNSPLH
TRBJ1-4 - few TRBV7-3 ASSPSGGPTNEKLF
TRBJ2-7 - - TRBV19 ASSIDITGNRNEQY
TRBJ2-7 - - TRBV28 ASTTPRPQDEQY
TRBJ2-1 TRBD2 few TRBV4-3 ASSQGSGGGYNEQF
TRBJ2-5 - - TRBV27 ASSSTGNQETQY
TRBJ2-3 - few TRBV7-2 ASSLVGGEDTQY
TRBJ2-5 - few TRBV13 ASRGRGKETQY
TRBJ1-6 TRBD1 - TRBV28 ASSWTGDSSPLH